These T cell receptor beta chains were read from a single sample in a study of immune evolution from preneoplasia to lung adenocarcinoma. Here immunoSEQ multiplex PCR was the method, and the copy in TCRdb shows in-frame clones only, minus some. The table records under 45,000 clones, 70% to 85% of them present only once. Source material: FFPE invasive lung adenocarcinoma tissue. The receptors here all came from a person in their sixties or seventies with lung adenocarcinoma. The CDR3 runs from the conserved cysteine through the conserved F or W. A D gene is named only where the DNA matches it firmly.

v_call d_call cdr3_length cdr3_aa
TRBV11-2 TRBD1 13 CASSRQGHYEQYF
TRBV18 NA 16 CASSPPGPRVGETQYF
TRBV19 NA 12 CASSILGQPQHF
TRBV29-1 TRBD2 14 CSVYKREGSNEQFF
TRBV7-9 TRBD2 15 CASSGGRAASPEQYF
TRBV19 NA 12 CASSSEGYRAFF
TRBV25-1 TRBD1 15 CASSPWDRADNEQFF
TRBV18 NA 14 CASSPRVETARTFF
TRBV7-2 NA 13 CASSYLRGYEQYF
TRBV7-2 TRBD1 15 CASSMPDRGAYEQYF
TRBV6-1 TRBD2 15 CASNPLLGGALTQYF
TRBV6-6 TRBD2 15 CASRPGLAGREGQFF
TRBV6-1 NA 11 CASSDVGMQYF
TRBV5-1 NA 15 CASSLEPRQSYEQYF
TRBV5-1 TRBD2 15 CASSQGLAGGETQYF
TRBV18 NA 14 CASSPPVVAYGYTF
TRBV5-5 TRBD2 16 CASSLSGRAVSYEQYF
TRBV25-1 NA 9 CASRRTQYF
TRBV6-1 TRBD2 15 CASSELAGSTGELFF
TRBV27 NA 11 CATSVQGPQHF
TRBV6-6 NA 16 CASSSPWGGDTGELFF
TRBV9 TRBD1 18 CASSPRGPGQGVDYGYTF
TRBV5-6 TRBD2 16 CASSLGTSGSTDTQYF
TRBV18 TRBD1 16 CASSPTAGGSGTEAFF
TRBV9 NA 13 CASSAPTSYEQYF
TRBV9 NA 13 CASSVEGGREQYF
TRBV2 NA 16 CASSGDRLHSNQPQHF
TRBV29-1 NA 13 CSVEGEVLETQYF
TRBV28 TRBD2 17 CASNLRRTSGSGDIQYF
TRBV30 NA 14 CAWSSGTPAGPQHF
TRBV5-6 TRBD1 15 CASSSWTGLADTQYF
TRBV5-1 TRBD1 16 CASSLNGQGLNTEAFF
TRBV4-2 NA 14 CASSQVGRNTEAFF
TRBV2 NA 15 CASSDPSVSTDTQYF
TRBV7-9 TRBD1 15 CASSPRDRASYGYTF
TRBV6-1 NA 13 CTSSEKDENEQFF
TRBV18 TRBD1 15 CASSPEQGSTDTQYF
TRBV2 NA 13 CASSEAEVLYWYF
TRBV2 NA 14 CASSVQRINEKLFF
TRBV18 NA 13 CASSPGRNEKLFF
TRBV11-1 NA 15 CASSFRGKVTETQYF
TRBV4-2 NA 13 CASSQPQGTEAFF
TRBV25-1 NA 12 CASKRESYEQYF
TRBV18 NA 16 CASSPRGRGPQETQYF
TRBV6-6 TRBD2 16 CASSYLGLGHTDTQYF
TRBV9 NA 14 CASSVAVNTDTQYF
TRBV4-2 NA 16 CASSQDRRGGGAEQFF
TRBV10-3 NA 15 CAISESRRSSDTQYF
TRBV5-5 TRBD1 16 CASSRTGTSNTGELFF
TRBV28 NA 12 CASIGGGYGYTF
TRBV5-1 NA 13 CASNLGGNEKLFF